The sequence of this TCR beta chain was determined in a study of CD8+CD57+ T cells in acquired aplastic anemia. A remark on this clonotype: Antigen specificity is unknown.

Study-wide results and caveats: Patients and controls turned out to have 25 to 30 CD8+ CDR3 sequences in common.

Genomic DNA, the template, was used for profiling of the TCR beta VDJ and CDR3. In TCRdb, the reads were re-called with MiXCR into one record per CDR3 protein. The sample carries around 400,000 distinct CDR3 sequences, under 80% recorded once. Material: sorted CD4+, CD8+, or CD8+CD57+ T cells (not recorded which) from PBMCs. The TCR sequence derives from a human donor in good health, serving as a control.

The CDR3 is CASSLAGDPDTQYF. CDR3 bases: TGTGCCAGCAGCTTGGCCGGGGATCCAGATACGCAGTATTTT. The chain has TRBV5-6 and TRBJ2-3; TRBD2 is a possible D gene (5 bases). This CDR3 comprises 14 residues. Per the germline V gene, CDR1 is SGHDT and CDR2 is YYEEEE. V was trimmed by 0 bases and J by 4 bases, leaving 9 bases between them.